The clone carrying this T cell receptor (beta chain) has a handful of counts. This entry is derived from a study of blood T cell repertoires in COVID-19. Study-level background: T cells, B-cell-depleted T cells, or PBMCs provided the cDNA or gDNA that served as material.

V was cut by 5 bases and J by 0 bases, with 15 bases left in between. Germline CDR1 LNHDA, CDR2 SQIVND (reference sequence). The CDR3 totals 16 residues. Using immunoSEQ multiplex PCR, the repertoire was profiled, and TCRdb retains in-frame clones only, with some absent. The sample shows around 63,000 clones, around four fifths of them seen only once. The chain recombines TRBV19 with TRBJ2-3; D perhaps matches TRBD2 (6 bases). This sequence was found in a woman in her 50s with active or convalescent COVID-19. What was sequenced was peripheral blood. The CDR3 DNA reads TGTGCCAGTAGTGGGGACTCCCATCCTAGCACAGATACGCAGTATTTT. Translating it yields CASSGDSHPSTDTQYF.